Detailed here is one T cell receptor beta chain. This CDR3 region has 15 residues. Germline values: CDR1 DFQATT, CDR2 SNEGSKA (reference sequence). J gave up 2 bases and V 5 bases, and 11 bases lay outside the gene matches. This specimen comes from a study of blood T cells in healthy people across ages. Alongside a J-beta primer mix, a sample-barcoded 5' primer served in a second PCR lasting 7 to 11 cycles. Using its own MiXCR run on the 5' RACE reads, TCRdb lists one record per CDR3 protein. The top ten hold under 9.5% of the sample, which has about 760,000 distinct CDR3 sequences, around 25% seen once. The sample was also linked to a second study, of T cells of mothers and their children.

Sequenced: blood. The source is a boy aged 5-17 years in good health. V usage is TRBV20-1 and J usage is TRBJ2-7, with 8 bases aligning to TRBD2. The CDR3 nucleotides are TGCAGTGCTGGGCCTAGCGGGCCCAGGGCCTACGAGCAGTACTTC. It codes for CSAGPSGPRAYEQYF.